Described below is a single TCR beta chain sequence and its context. Its antigen target is currently unknown. It has no much larger one-base neighbor in the sample; base qualities were not kept. Each clonotype received, on average, 10x coverage in deep resolution sequencing performed on a MiSeq, where the target depth lay between 1 in 1 million and 1 in 200,000 T cells. TCR beta libraries were generated with the immunoSEQ hsTCRB Kit. Regarding the original processing steps: Data were analyzed with ImmunoSEQ Data Assistant and ImmunoSEQ Analyzer, with V, D and J genes assigned per IMGT definitions. Clonality, which ranges from 0 to 1, was calculated by subtracting the normalized Shannon entropy of productive rearrangement frequencies from one. Only overrepresented clonotypes making up at least 0.05% of the repertoire of each patient were included in the public clonotype analysis. Some twelve repertoires from age-matched healthy donors, obtained from immuneACCESS, served as clonality controls. TCRdb stores this immuneACCESS table with in-frame sequences only. Part of the clones is absent; in the studies checked, under half of the shortfall reflects unresolved V genes, and no reason is known for the rest. The DNA gave D and trimming, while V, J and clone size come from that table. The sample profile shows some 290,000 clones; 80% of them were found once. The top ten hold approximately 7% of the sample.

For TCR beta library preparation, roughly 2.2 micrograms of genomic DNA were isolated from cryopreserved PBMCs. Longitudinal blood samples from CLL patients on ibrutinib monotherapy were analyzed using high-throughput TCR beta sequencing. The patients were enrolled in a single-center, open-label phase 2 trial of ibrutinib monotherapy. Including the terminal cysteine and phenylalanine, the CDR3 comprises 15 residues. Kept here is only the CDR3 DNA, which spans 45 bases and is read in frame from base 1. The germline V gene encodes CDR1 MGHDK and CDR2 SYGVNS. Cut back by 4 bases and 0 bases, the V and J ends lie 11 bases apart. The data were taken from a study of cytotoxic CD8 clonotypes in ibrutinib-treated CLL (dated by TCRdb to the early 2020s). Looking at the study overall: In this cohort, approximately 14 patients were treatment-naive and ten to eleven were relapsed/refractory, while some 18 had unmutated IGHV. Responses were partial in roughly 25 patients and complete in 2; after median approximately 67 months follow-up, roughly 14 stayed in remission and roughly twelve progressed. Response samples were obtained after a median of approximately twelve months of treatment, with a range of roughly 6 to 40 months. Samples averaged approximately 250,000 productive templates and roughly 86,000 productive rearrangements. Longitudinal samples were available for about 30% of the roughly 86 trial participants. Cryopreserved peripheral blood mononuclear cells were collected before treatment, at response, and at either disease progression or sustained remission.

The study at large found these results: Clonality rose at ibrutinib response, remained stable during sustained remission, and dropped back toward baseline at progression. Public clonotypes were rare and either shrank or stayed stable during treatment, and the rise in clonality at ibrutinib response reflected expansion of private clonotypes. Sampling times were not matched between sustained-remission and progressing patients, and lymph node repertoires were not studied. Baseline clonality was found to be higher than that of age-matched healthy donors and was strongly correlated with circulating CD8+ T-cell counts.

The sequence was collected from a human donor with chronic lymphocytic leukemia. The sample was PBMCs, taken before ibrutinib treatment. The V and J genes are TRBV25-1 and TRBJ2-3; a tentative D match to TRBD1 spans 6 bases. For the CDR3, the sequence is CASSATRGSTDTQYF. The sequenced DNA: TGTGCCAGCAGTGCCACCAGGGGAAGCACAGATACGCAGTATTTT.